The rows below give T cell receptor beta chains drawn from one sample of a study of neoadjuvant nivolumab and ipilimumab in lung cancer. Measured with immunoSEQ multiplex PCR; TCRdb has only the in-frame clones, and not every one. The sample yields 39,000 or so clones, roughly 89% seen once. Material: peripheral blood, obtained before neoadjuvant nivolumab, alone or with ipilimumab. The receptors come from an adult with non-small cell lung cancer. The CDR3 runs from the conserved cysteine through the conserved F or W. Each record gives: D gene, clone size, V gene, J gene, CDR3 protein, CDR3 DNA. The D gene is left open where the match is weak. Clone size is not always given. Where it is, it says once, few, many or a class for expanded clones.

.	.	TRBV6-6	TRBJ2-7	CASSYRWWGDEQYF	TGTGCCAGCAGTTATAGGTGGTGGGGGGACGAGCAGTACTTC
.	.	TRBV13	TRBJ1-1	CASSHTLTGMNTEAFF	TGTGCCAGCAGCCACACACTGACTGGGATGAACACTGAAGCTTTCTTT
.	.	TRBV9	TRBJ2-4	CASSASPFIEKNIQYF	TGTGCCAGCAGCGCCAGCCCCTTTATTGAAAAAAACATTCAGTACTTC
.	.	TRBV30	TRBJ2-6	CASTVPAGANVLTF	TGTGCCTCGACCGTCCCGGCTGGGGCCAACGTCCTGACTTTC
.	.	TRBV7-9	TRBJ2-2	CASSLDSNTGELFF	TGTGCCAGCAGCCTCGACAGCAACACCGGGGAGCTGTTTTTT
TRBD1	.	TRBV18	TRBJ2-3	CASSPGQGRDTQYF	TGTGCCAGCTCACCGGGACAGGGAAGAGATACGCAGTATTTT
TRBD1	.	TRBV7-9	TRBJ2-1	CASSQSKGAGYNEQFF	TGTGCCAGCAGCCAGAGCAAGGGGGCGGGTTACAATGAGCAGTTCTTC
.	.	TRBV5-1	TRBJ2-7	CASSLDEGPYEQYF	TGCGCCAGCAGCTTGGATGAGGGGCCCTACGAGCAGTACTTC
.	once	TRBV7-7	TRBJ2-1	CASSSVGVPADEQFF	TGTGCCAGCAGCTCCGTTGGGGTCCCCGCAGATGAGCAGTTCTTC
TRBD2	.	TRBV4-1	TRBJ2-3	CASSRDGLAGVGDTQYF	TGCGCCAGCAGCCGCGACGGACTAGCGGGAGTGGGGGATACGCAGTATTTT
TRBD1	.	TRBV7-9	TRBJ2-7	CASSHDRVPGHEQYF	TGTGCCAGCAGCCATGACAGGGTACCGGGACACGAGCAGTACTTC
TRBD1	.	TRBV28	TRBJ2-7	CASSVVTGTGITYEQYF	TGTGCCAGCAGCGTGGTAACCGGGACAGGGATTACCTACGAGCAGTACTTC
.	.	TRBV27	TRBJ1-1	CASSLSTMNTEAFF	TGTGCCAGCAGTTTGTCCACAATGAACACTGAAGCTTTCTTT
.	once	TRBV2	TRBJ2-7	CASSEGGTEYF	TGTGCCAGCAGTGAAGGGGGAACTGAGTACTTC
TRBD1	.	TRBV6-6	TRBJ1-1	CASSPTGQGAVTEAFF	TGTGCCAGCAGTCCGACCGGACAGGGGGCGGTCACTGAAGCTTTCTTT
TRBD1	.	TRBV6-1	TRBJ2-1	CASSEAAPWDRGFLDEQFF	TGTGCCAGCAGTGAAGCCGCTCCCTGGGACAGGGGGTTTTTGGATGAGCAGTTCTTC
TRBD1	.	TRBV6-5	TRBJ2-5	CASSSGTGAEETQYF	TGTGCCAGCAGTTCAGGGACAGGGGCGGAAGAGACCCAGTACTTC
.	.	TRBV6-5	TRBJ2-2	CASSTDRGGELFF	TGTGCCAGCAGTACCGACCGGGGCGGGGAGCTGTTTTTT
TRBD1	.	TRBV6-1	TRBJ2-2	CASSEDRGLAGELFF	TGTGCCAGCAGTGAAGACAGGGGGCTCGCCGGGGAGCTGTTTTTT
TRBD1	.	TRBV4-2	TRBJ1-2	CASSHRGRQGINYGYTF	TGTGCCAGCAGCCACCGCGGCAGACAGGGGATAAACTATGGCTACACCTTC
.	.	TRBV27	TRBJ2-3	CASWRGDTQYF	TGTGCCAGCTGGCGAGGAGATACGCAGTATTTT
.	once	TRBV2	TRBJ1-1	CASRPGPLYNTEAFF	TGTGCCAGCAGGCCGGGACCGTTATACAACACTGAAGCTTTCTTT
TRBD2	.	TRBV5-1	TRBJ2-7	CASSFPGTSGSYEQYF	TGCGCCAGCAGCTTCCCCGGGACTAGCGGGAGCTACGAGCAGTACTTC
.	.	TRBV7-7	TRBJ1-5	CASSARQDSNQPQHF	TGTGCCAGCAGCGCCCGACAGGATAGCAATCAGCCCCAGCATTTT
TRBD1	.	TRBV29-1	TRBJ2-2	CSVEDRGRIGELFF	TGCAGCGTTGAAGACAGGGGGCGCATCGGGGAGCTGTTTTTT
.	.	TRBV7-9	TRBJ2-7	CASESKADSPTYEQYF	TGTGCCAGCGAATCAAAAGCGGACTCTCCTACCTACGAGCAGTACTTC
.	.	TRBV7-2	TRBJ1-2	CASTGGGYGYTF	TGTGCCAGCACCGGAGGGGGCTATGGCTACACCTTC
TRBD2	.	TRBV9	TRBJ2-7	CASSVNERGGFYEQYF	TGTGCCAGCAGCGTTAACGAGCGGGGGGGTTTTTACGAGCAGTACTTC
TRBD2	.	TRBV9	TRBJ2-5	CASSELAGGETQYF	TGTGCCAGCAGCGAACTAGCGGGGGGAGAGACCCAGTACTTC
.	once	TRBV5-1	TRBJ2-1	CASSFWSGRANEQFF	TGCGCCAGCAGCTTTTGGTCAGGAAGGGCCAATGAGCAGTTCTTC
.	.	TRBV7-2	TRBJ1-2	CASSSPGAAGNYGYTF	TGTGCCAGCAGCTCTCCCGGGGCGGCGGGGAACTATGGCTACACCTTC
.	once	TRBV6-1	TRBJ2-7	CASFGGSYEQYF	TGTGCCAGCTTCGGGGGATCCTACGAGCAGTACTTC
TRBD1	.	TRBV10-3	TRBJ2-7	CAISVTDRVSYEQYF	TGTGCCATCAGTGTTACGGACAGGGTCTCCTACGAGCAGTACTTC
.	.	TRBV7-9	TRBJ2-5	CASSPNGGAAETQYF	TGTGCCAGCAGCCCAAATGGGGGGGCTGCAGAGACCCAGTACTTC
TRBD1	.	TRBV7-6	TRBJ2-1	CASSLGGTGVNEQFF	TGTGCCAGCAGCTTAGGGGGGACAGGGGTAAATGAGCAGTTCTTC
.	.	TRBV29-1	TRBJ2-7	CSVGSRDSEQYF	TGCAGCGTTGGGTCCCGGGACTCCGAGCAGTACTTC
TRBD2	.	TRBV4-2	TRBJ2-7	CASSPKREIPGLASF	TGTGCCAGCAGCCCCAAGCGAGAAATACCGGGACTAGCGTCTTTC
.	.	TRBV7-3	TRBJ1-1	CASSSAGMNTEAFF	TGTGCCAGCAGCTCCGCCGGTATGAACACTGAAGCTTTCTTT
.	.	TRBV18	TRBJ2-5	CASSRAVEETQYF	TGTGCCAGCTCACGTGCAGTCGAGGAGACCCAGTACTTC
.	.	TRBV7-9	TRBJ2-3	CASSLGVWGPDTQYF	TGTGCCAGCAGCTTAGGAGTGTGGGGGCCAGATACGCAGTATTTT
.	.	TRBV6-1	TRBJ2-5	CASSGQVGRETQYF	TGTGCCAGCAGTGGACAGGTTGGGAGGGAGACCCAGTACTTC
TRBD2	.	TRBV9	TRBJ2-2	CASSVLGTSRTGELFF	TGTGCCAGCAGCGTCTTGGGGACTAGTAGGACCGGGGAGCTGTTTTTT
TRBD1	.	TRBV5-1	TRBJ2-3	CASNIGRDREITDTQYF	TGCGCCAGCAACATAGGTCGGGACAGGGAAATCACAGATACGCAGTATTTT
.	.	TRBV11-2	TRBJ1-2	CASSSRGGANYGYTF	TGTGCCAGCAGCTCCCGCGGGGGAGCTAACTATGGCTACACCTTC
TRBD2	.	TRBV7-8	TRBJ2-1	CASSLRRGLAGETEQFF	TGTGCCAGCAGCTTAAGGCGGGGGCTAGCGGGAGAGACTGAGCAGTTCTTC
.	.	TRBV15	TRBJ1-3	CATSSWFLGENTIYF	TGTGCCACCAGCTCCTGGTTTCTGGGGGAAAACACCATATATTTT
.	once	TRBV18	TRBJ2-7	CASSPPSISSYEQYF	TGTGCCAGCTCACCACCAAGTATTTCCTCCTACGAGCAGTACTTC
TRBD1	.	TRBV29-1	TRBJ1-2	CSTLNPTGTDYGYTF	TGCAGCACGTTGAACCCGACAGGGACGGACTATGGCTACACCTTC
.	.	TRBV28	TRBJ1-2	CASSLPVRRGGYTF	TGTGCCAGCAGTCTACCTGTTCGTAGAGGGGGCTACACCTTC
.	.	TRBV18	TRBJ1-2	CASSPAGSNYGYTF	TGTGCCAGCTCACCGGCGGGGTCGAACTATGGCTACACCTTC
TRBD1	once	TRBV5-4	TRBJ1-5	CASSPLGDRVFQPQHF	TGTGCCAGCAGCCCCCTCGGAGACAGGGTATTCCAGCCCCAGCATTTT
.	.	TRBV6-7	TRBJ1-1	CASSSRDLGGVTEAFF	TGTGCCAGCAGTTCTCGGGACTTGGGGGGTGTCACTGAAGCTTTCTTT
TRBD2	once	TRBV28	TRBJ2-5	CASSLQAGVGETQYF	TGTGCCAGCAGTTTACAAGCGGGAGTGGGAGAGACCCAGTACTTC